This entry features one T cell receptor beta chain sequence. The antigen remains unidentified. Second-dose timings of about 4 or about 12 weeks were pooled. The CDR3 totals 14 residues. V shed 4 bases and J 2 bases; nucleotides not matched to a gene: 4. The germline CDR1 and CDR2 sequences are SGHRS and YFSETQ. The sample comes from a study of T cell responses to AZD1222 COVID-19 vaccine. Broader study findings: The CD4 TCRs associated with vaccination extended across spike and predominated at 160-218 and 743-854. Donors were largely white British and mainly female; clonal diversity was possibly underestimated. Once two AZD1222 doses were given, Spike-specific TCR breadth and depth went up.

Profiled with immunoSEQ multiplex PCR; TCRdb holds only in-frame clones, not every one. The sample lists about 56,000 clones, 80% to 90% occurring once. The source was peripheral blood, collected 28 days after the second AZD1222 dose. The sequence was obtained from an adult who received the AZD1222 COVID-19 vaccine. The chain uses TRBV5-1 and TRBJ2-3, with 7 bases aligning to TRBD1. The CDR3 is CASSPGQHTDTQYF. In DNA, the CDR3 is TGCGCCAGCAGCCCGGGACAGCACACAGATACGCAGTATTTT.